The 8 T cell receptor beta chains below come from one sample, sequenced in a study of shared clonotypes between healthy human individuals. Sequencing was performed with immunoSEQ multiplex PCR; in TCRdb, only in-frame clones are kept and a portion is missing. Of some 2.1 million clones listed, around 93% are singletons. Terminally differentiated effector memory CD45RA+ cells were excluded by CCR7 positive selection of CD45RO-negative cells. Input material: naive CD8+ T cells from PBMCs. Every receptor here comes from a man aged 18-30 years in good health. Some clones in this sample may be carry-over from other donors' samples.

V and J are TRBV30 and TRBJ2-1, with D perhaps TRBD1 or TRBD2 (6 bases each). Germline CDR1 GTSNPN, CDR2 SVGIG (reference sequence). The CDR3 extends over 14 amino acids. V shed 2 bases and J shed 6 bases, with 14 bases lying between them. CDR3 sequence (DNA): TGTGCCTGGAGTCGGGGGCCCGCCTTCAATGAGCAGTTCTTC. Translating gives CAWSRGPAFNEQFF.

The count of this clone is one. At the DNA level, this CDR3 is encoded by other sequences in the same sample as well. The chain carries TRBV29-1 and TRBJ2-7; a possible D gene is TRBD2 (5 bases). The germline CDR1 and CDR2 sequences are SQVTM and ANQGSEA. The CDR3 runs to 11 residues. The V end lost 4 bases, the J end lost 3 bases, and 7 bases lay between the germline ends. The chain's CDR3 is CSVVEGYEQYF. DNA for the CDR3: TGCAGCGTTGTAGAGGGCTACGAGCAGTACTTC.

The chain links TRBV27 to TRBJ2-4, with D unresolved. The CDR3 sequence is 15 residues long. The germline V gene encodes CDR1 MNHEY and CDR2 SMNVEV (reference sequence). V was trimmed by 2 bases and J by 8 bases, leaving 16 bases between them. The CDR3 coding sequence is TGTGCCAGCAGTTTAACCCAAAACGGGCAAGACATTCAGTACTTC. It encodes CASSLTQNGQDIQYF.

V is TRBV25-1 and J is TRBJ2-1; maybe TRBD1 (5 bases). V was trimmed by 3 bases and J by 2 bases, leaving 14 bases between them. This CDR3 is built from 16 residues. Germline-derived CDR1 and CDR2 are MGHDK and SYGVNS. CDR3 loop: CASSEVQAATYNEQFF. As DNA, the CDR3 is TGTGCCAGCAGTGAGGTACAGGCTGCAACCTACAATGAGCAGTTCTTC.

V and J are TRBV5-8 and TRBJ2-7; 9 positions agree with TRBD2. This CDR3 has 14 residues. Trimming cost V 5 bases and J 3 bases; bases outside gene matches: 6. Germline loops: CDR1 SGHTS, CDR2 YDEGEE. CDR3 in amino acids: CASRSGRTYYEQYF. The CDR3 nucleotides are TGTGCCAGCAGGAGCGGGAGGACTTACTACGAGCAGTACTTC.

The CDR3 region is CASSHRTGGEETQYF. The DNA for the CDR3 is TGTGCCAGCAGCCACCGGACGGGAGGGGAAGAGACCCAGTACTTC. The chain joins TRBV9 to TRBJ2-5; 8 bases are shared with TRBD2. CDR3 size: 15 residues. From germline, CDR1 is SGDLS and CDR2 YYNGEE. The V segment lost 4 bases and the J segment 3 bases; nucleotides outside the gene matches: 8.

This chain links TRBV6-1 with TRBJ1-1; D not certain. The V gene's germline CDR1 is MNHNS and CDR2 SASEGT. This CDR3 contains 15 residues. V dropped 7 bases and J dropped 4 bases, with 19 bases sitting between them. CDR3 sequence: CASTASMRGSTEAFF. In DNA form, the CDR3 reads TGTGCCAGCACCGCCTCGATGCGGGGTTCCACTGAAGCTTTCTTT.

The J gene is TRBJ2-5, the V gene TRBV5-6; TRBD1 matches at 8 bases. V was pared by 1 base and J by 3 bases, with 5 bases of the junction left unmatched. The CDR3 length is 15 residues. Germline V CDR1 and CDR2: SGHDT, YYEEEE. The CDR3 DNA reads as TGTGCCAGCAGCTTGCGTGACAGGGGCGAAGAGACCCAGTACTTC. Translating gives CASSLRDRGEETQYF.